The 3 T cell receptor beta chains listed next were all sequenced from one sample in a study of blood T cell repertoires in COVID-19. This table comes from immunoSEQ multiplex PCR, and its TCRdb copy is limited to in-frame clones, with some not included. This sample carries over 350,000 clones, 80% to 95% of them seen once, and the ten largest clones take roughly 0.86%. Sequenced material: PBMCs or T cells enriched from blood (not recorded which). These receptor sequences come from a woman in her thirties or forties who had been exposed to COVID-19.

The chain uses TRBV7-2 and TRBJ1-5, with a possible D match to TRBD1 (6 bases). Germline values: CDR1 SGHTA, CDR2 FQGNSA. Trimming took 5 bases from V and 5 from J, leaving 10 bases between them. The CDR3 covers 13 residues. As DNA, the CDR3 is TGTGCCAGCAGCCAGGGGTATTATCAGCCCCAGCATTTT. It codes for CASSQGYYQPQHF.

The chain is built from TRBV6-1 and TRBJ2-7; 7 bases align to TRBD1. V trimming: 3 bases; J trimming: 2 bases; junction bases outside the gene matches: 7. CDR1 is MNHNS, CDR2 SASEGT, per germline. This CDR3 comprises 15 residues. CDR3 nucleotides: TGTGCCAGCAGTGACGTGACAGGGACCGCCTACGAGCAGTACTTC. Translating it yields CASSDVTGTAYEQYF.

This rearrangement joins TRBV6-2 or TRBV6-3 to TRBJ2-1; 9 nucleotides match TRBD1. The germline V gene has CDR1 MNHEY and CDR2 SVGEGT. The CDR3 extends over 16 amino acids. V was clipped by 2 bases and J by 4 bases; unmatched bases: 6. Written as DNA, the CDR3 is TGTGCCAGCAGTTACGCTGGAGGGACAGGGTACAATGAGCAGTTCTTC. Its translation is CASSYAGGTGYNEQFF.